This TCR beta chain was sequenced in a study of shared clonotypes between healthy human individuals. The wider study: CD8 memory received one plate per donor, CD8 naive two, CD4 memory three and CD4 naive three. Study-wide results and caveats: Generally, naive subsets (rather than memory subsets) showed larger estimated richness. The study found lower generation probabilities in non-shared clonotypes than in those shared by all four donors. Clonotype sharing levels among donors were expected to vary with sequencing depth.

About this clone itself: What it binds is unknown.

Germline CDR1 is KGHSH and CDR2 is LQKENI. The CDR3 covers 13 residues. The germline V and J ends were trimmed by 2 bases and 5 bases, with 7 bases remaining between them. Data came from immunoSEQ multiplex PCR; TCRdb stores just in-frame clones and leaves some out. The sample carries about 2.4 million clones, over 85% recorded once. The sequenced material came from naive CD4+ T cells from PBMCs. Specified subset: CD45RA+ positively selected. The chain links TRBV18 to TRBJ1-5; D uncertain. This TCR was recovered from a man aged 18 to 29 in good health. Some clones in this sample may be carry-over from other donors' samples. This chain's CDR3 is CASSPIDDQPQHF. In nucleotides, the CDR3 is TGTGCCAGCTCACCAATAGATGATCAGCCCCAGCATTTT. The complete variable domain, with remaining parts taken from reference TRBV18 and TRBJ1-5, reads NAGVMQNPRHLVRRRGQEARLRCSPMKGHSHVYWYRQLPEEGLKFMVYLQKENIIDESGMPKERFSAEFPKEGPSILRIQQVVRGDSAAYFCASSPIDDQPQHFGDGTRLSIL.